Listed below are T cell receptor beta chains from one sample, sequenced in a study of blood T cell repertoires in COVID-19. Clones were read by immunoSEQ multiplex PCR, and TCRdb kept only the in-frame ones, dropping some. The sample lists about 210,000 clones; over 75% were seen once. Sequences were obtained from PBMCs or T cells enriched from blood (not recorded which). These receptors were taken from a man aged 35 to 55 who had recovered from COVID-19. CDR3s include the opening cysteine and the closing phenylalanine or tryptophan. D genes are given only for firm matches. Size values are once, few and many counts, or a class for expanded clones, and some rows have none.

CDR3aa: CASSFRPGQGPLGQFF
CDR3nt: TGTGCCAGCAGTTTTCGACCGGGACAGGGACCCCTGGGGCAGTTCTTC
v_gene: TRBV27
d_gene: TRBD1
j_gene: TRBJ2-1
abundance: -

CDR3aa: CASSINLNSEQFF
CDR3nt: TGTGCCAGTAGTATAAACCTTAACAGTGAGCAGTTCTTC
v_gene: TRBV19
d_gene: -
j_gene: TRBJ2-1
abundance: -

CDR3aa: CASSTFRDRATDTQYF
CDR3nt: TGTGCCAGCAGTACCTTCCGGGACAGGGCCACAGATACGCAGTATTTT
v_gene: TRBV6-2/TRBV6-3
d_gene: TRBD1
j_gene: TRBJ2-3
abundance: -

CDR3aa: CASSLGPRGQGYSPLHF
CDR3nt: TGTGCCAGCAGCTTAGGTCCTAGGGGACAGGGTTATTCACCCCTCCACTTT
v_gene: TRBV7-8
d_gene: TRBD1
j_gene: TRBJ1-6
abundance: -

CDR3aa: CASSGQSNEQFF
CDR3nt: TGTGCCAGCTCCGGACAGAGCAATGAGCAGTTCTTC
v_gene: TRBV6-5
d_gene: -
j_gene: TRBJ2-1
abundance: -

CDR3aa: CASRLAGTNEQFF
CDR3nt: TGTGCCAGCAGACTAGCGGGAACTAATGAGCAGTTCTTC
v_gene: TRBV3-1/TRBV3-2
d_gene: TRBD2
j_gene: TRBJ2-1
abundance: -

CDR3aa: CASRLDRGNSPLHF
CDR3nt: TGTGCCAGCAGGCTGGACAGGGGAAATTCACCCCTCCACTTT
v_gene: TRBV7-9
d_gene: TRBD1
j_gene: TRBJ1-6
abundance: -

CDR3aa: CASIPDERELDTQYF
CDR3nt: TGTGCCAGCATTCCTGATGAGCGGGAATTAGATACGCAGTATTTT
v_gene: TRBV6-5
d_gene: TRBD2
j_gene: TRBJ2-3
abundance: many

CDR3aa: CASSLQGSGYTF
CDR3nt: TGTGCCAGCAGTTTACAGGGCTCTGGCTACACCTTC
v_gene: TRBV28
d_gene: -
j_gene: TRBJ1-2
abundance: many

CDR3aa: CASSVGTRYEQYF
CDR3nt: TGTGCCAGCAGCGTCGGGACTAGATACGAGCAGTACTTC
v_gene: TRBV5-6
d_gene: TRBD2
j_gene: TRBJ2-7
abundance: once

CDR3aa: CASSHGRGGYTF
CDR3nt: TGTGCCAGCAGCCATGGGCGGGGCGGCTACACCTTC
v_gene: TRBV3-1/TRBV3-2
d_gene: -
j_gene: TRBJ1-2
abundance: -

CDR3aa: CASSLGGLRTGELFF
CDR3nt: TGCGCCAGCAGCTTAGGGGGTTTGAGGACCGGGGAGCTGTTTTTT
v_gene: TRBV5-1
d_gene: -
j_gene: TRBJ2-2
abundance: -

CDR3aa: CASSPGLGGEKAFF
CDR3nt: TGTGCCAGCTCACCAGGGCTGGGGGGTGAGAAAGCTTTCTTT
v_gene: TRBV18
d_gene: -
j_gene: TRBJ1-1
abundance: -

CDR3aa: CASSHSAEAFF
CDR3nt: TGTGCCAGCAGCCACTCTGCTGAAGCTTTCTTT
v_gene: TRBV3-1/TRBV3-2
d_gene: -
j_gene: TRBJ1-1
abundance: once

CDR3aa: CASGLVGLAGGNYNEQFF
CDR3nt: TGTGCTAGTGGTTTGGTAGGGCTAGCGGGAGGGAACTACAATGAGCAGTTCTTC
v_gene: TRBV12-5
d_gene: TRBD2
j_gene: TRBJ2-1
abundance: -

CDR3aa: CASSARTSGAYTDTQYF
CDR3nt: TGTGCCAGCAGCGCCCGGACTAGCGGGGCATACACAGATACGCAGTATTTT
v_gene: TRBV9
d_gene: TRBD2
j_gene: TRBJ2-3
abundance: -

CDR3aa: CASSLTGGSNQPQHF
CDR3nt: TGCGCCAGCAGCTTGACAGGGGGGAGCAATCAGCCCCAGCATTTT
v_gene: TRBV5-1
d_gene: TRBD1
j_gene: TRBJ1-5
abundance: -

CDR3aa: CASSYIAENEQFF
CDR3nt: TGTGCCAGCAGCTATATAGCCGAGAATGAGCAGTTCTTC
v_gene: TRBV11-2
d_gene: -
j_gene: TRBJ2-1
abundance: -

CDR3aa: CASSYSEGSEQYF
CDR3nt: TGTGCCAGCAGTTACTCGGAGGGCTCCGAGCAGTACTTC
v_gene: TRBV6-2/TRBV6-3
d_gene: -
j_gene: TRBJ2-7
abundance: few

CDR3aa: CASSHNWQGASHYGYTF
CDR3nt: TGCGCCAGCAGCCACAATTGGCAGGGGGCTTCCCACTATGGCTACACCTTC
v_gene: TRBV4-1
d_gene: TRBD1
j_gene: TRBJ1-2
abundance: -

CDR3aa: CAWTSGQSYEQYF
CDR3nt: TGTGCCTGGACCTCAGGACAGTCCTACGAGCAGTACTTC
v_gene: TRBV30
d_gene: -
j_gene: TRBJ2-7
abundance: -

CDR3aa: CASRGLAGSYNEQFF
CDR3nt: TGTGCCAGCAGAGGACTAGCGGGCTCCTACAATGAGCAGTTCTTC
v_gene: TRBV2
d_gene: TRBD2
j_gene: TRBJ2-1
abundance: -

CDR3aa: CASRRSPRDTGELFF
CDR3nt: TGTGCCAGCAGACGGAGCCCCAGAGACACCGGGGAGCTGTTTTTT
v_gene: TRBV7-2
d_gene: -
j_gene: TRBJ2-2
abundance: -

CDR3aa: CSVERTLAGVGETQYF
CDR3nt: TGCAGCGTTGAACGGACCCTAGCGGGAGTTGGAGAGACCCAGTACTTC
v_gene: TRBV29-1
d_gene: TRBD2
j_gene: TRBJ2-5
abundance: -

CDR3aa: CASRESGTNTGELFF
CDR3nt: TGTGCCAGCAGAGAAAGCGGGACGAACACCGGGGAGCTGTTTTTT
v_gene: TRBV2
d_gene: TRBD2
j_gene: TRBJ2-2
abundance: -

CDR3aa: CASSSSGFPPYEQYF
CDR3nt: TGTGCCAGCAGCAGTAGCGGTTTTCCCCCCTACGAGCAGTACTTC
v_gene: TRBV6-5
d_gene: -
j_gene: TRBJ2-7
abundance: -

CDR3aa: CASSEGPAGNQPQHF
CDR3nt: TGTGCCAGCAGTGAAGGACCCGCGGGCAATCAGCCCCAGCATTTT
v_gene: TRBV2
d_gene: -
j_gene: TRBJ1-5
abundance: -

CDR3aa: CAGHRNTEAFF
CDR3nt: TGTGCCGGACACAGGAACACTGAAGCTTTCTTT
v_gene: TRBV7-9
d_gene: -
j_gene: TRBJ1-1
abundance: few